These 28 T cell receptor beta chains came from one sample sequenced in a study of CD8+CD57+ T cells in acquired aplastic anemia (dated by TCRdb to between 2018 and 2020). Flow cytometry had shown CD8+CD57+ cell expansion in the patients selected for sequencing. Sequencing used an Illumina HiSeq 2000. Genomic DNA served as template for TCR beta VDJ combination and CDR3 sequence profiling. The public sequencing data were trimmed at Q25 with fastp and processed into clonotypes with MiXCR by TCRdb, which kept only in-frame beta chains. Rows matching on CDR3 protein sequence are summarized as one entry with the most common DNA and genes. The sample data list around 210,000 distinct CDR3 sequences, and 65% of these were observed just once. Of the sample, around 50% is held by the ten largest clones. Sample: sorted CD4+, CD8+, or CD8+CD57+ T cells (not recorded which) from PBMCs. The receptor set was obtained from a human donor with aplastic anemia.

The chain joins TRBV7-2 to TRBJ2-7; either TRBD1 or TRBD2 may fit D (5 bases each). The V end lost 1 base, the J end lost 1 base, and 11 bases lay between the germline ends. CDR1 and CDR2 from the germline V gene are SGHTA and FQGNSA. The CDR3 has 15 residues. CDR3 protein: CASSLGGTLSYEQYF. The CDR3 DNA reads TGTGCCAGCAGCTTAGGGGGGACCCTTTCCTACGAGCAGTACTTC. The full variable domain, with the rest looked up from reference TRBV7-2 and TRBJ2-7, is GAGVSQSPSNKVTEKGKDVELRCDPISGHTALYWYRQSLGQGLEFLIYFQGNSAPDKSGLPSDRFSAERTGGSVSTLTIQRTQQEDSAVYLCASSLGGTLSYEQYFGPGTRLTVT.

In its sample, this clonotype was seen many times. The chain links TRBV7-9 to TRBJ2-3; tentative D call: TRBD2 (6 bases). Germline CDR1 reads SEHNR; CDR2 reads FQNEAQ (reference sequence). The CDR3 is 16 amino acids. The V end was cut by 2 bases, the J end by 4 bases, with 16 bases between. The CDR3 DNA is TGTGCCAGCAGCTTATATACTAGCTGGGTTGCAGATACGCAGTATTTT. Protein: CASSLYTSWVADTQYF.

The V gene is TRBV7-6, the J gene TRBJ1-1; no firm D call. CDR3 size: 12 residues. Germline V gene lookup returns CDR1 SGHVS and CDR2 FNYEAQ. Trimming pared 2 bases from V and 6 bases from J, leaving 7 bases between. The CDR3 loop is CASSLLDAEAFF. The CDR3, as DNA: TGTGCCAGCAGCTTACTCGACGCTGAAGCTTTCTTT.

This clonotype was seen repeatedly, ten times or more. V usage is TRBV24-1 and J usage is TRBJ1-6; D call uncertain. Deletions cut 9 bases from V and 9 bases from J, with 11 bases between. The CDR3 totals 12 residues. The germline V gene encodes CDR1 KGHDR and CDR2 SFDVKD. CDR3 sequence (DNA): TGTGCCACCGCTTTGTATCTTTCACCCCTCCACTTT. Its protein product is CATALYLSPLHF.

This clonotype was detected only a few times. The CDR3 DNA sequence: TGTGCCAGCAGTGAACTCAGCTACGAGCAGTACTTC. Protein: CASSELSYEQYF. The rearrangement uses TRBV2 and TRBJ2-7; the D is unclear. This CDR3 has 12 residues. V gave up 2 bases and J gave up 3 bases, with 5 bases separating them. Germline CDR1 and CDR2: SNHLY and FYNNEI.

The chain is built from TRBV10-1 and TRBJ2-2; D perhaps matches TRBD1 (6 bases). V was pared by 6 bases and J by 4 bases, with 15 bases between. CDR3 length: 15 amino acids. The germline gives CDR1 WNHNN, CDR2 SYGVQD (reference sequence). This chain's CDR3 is CASRGGSIVTGELFF. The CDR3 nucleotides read TGCGCCAGCAGAGGGGGTTCTATCGTCACCGGGGAGCTGTTTTTT.

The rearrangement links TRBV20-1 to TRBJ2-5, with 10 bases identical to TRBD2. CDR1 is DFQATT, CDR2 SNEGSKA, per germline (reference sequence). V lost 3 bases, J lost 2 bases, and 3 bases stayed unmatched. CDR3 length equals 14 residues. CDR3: CSARLAGVQETQYF. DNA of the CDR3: TGCAGTGCTAGGCTAGCGGGAGTTCAAGAGACCCAGTACTTC.

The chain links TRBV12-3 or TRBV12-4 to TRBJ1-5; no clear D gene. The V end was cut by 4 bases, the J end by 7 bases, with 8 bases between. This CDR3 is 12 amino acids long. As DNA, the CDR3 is TGTGCCAGCAGTTCGGAGGGACAGCCCCAGCATTTT. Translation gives CASSSEGQPQHF.

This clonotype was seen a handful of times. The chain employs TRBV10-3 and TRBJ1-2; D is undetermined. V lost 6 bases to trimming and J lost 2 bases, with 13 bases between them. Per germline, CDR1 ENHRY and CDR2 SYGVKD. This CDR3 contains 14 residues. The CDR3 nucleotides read TGTGCCATCAGCCCACCGGACTCGAACTATGGCTACACCTTC. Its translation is CAISPPDSNYGYTF.

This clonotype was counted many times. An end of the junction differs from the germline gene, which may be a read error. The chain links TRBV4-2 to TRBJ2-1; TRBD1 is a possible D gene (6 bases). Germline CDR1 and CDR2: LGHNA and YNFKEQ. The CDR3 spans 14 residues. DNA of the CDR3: TGTGCCAGCAGCCAAGATGGGGGCTGGACAGCCCAGGTCTTC. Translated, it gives CASSQDGGWTAQVF.

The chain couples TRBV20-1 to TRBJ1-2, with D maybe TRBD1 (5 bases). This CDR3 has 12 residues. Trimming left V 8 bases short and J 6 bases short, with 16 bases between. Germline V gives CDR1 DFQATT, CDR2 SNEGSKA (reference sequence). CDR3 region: CSSERGEDGYTF. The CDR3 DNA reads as TGCAGTTCCGAGCGAGGGGAGGATGGCTACACCTTC.

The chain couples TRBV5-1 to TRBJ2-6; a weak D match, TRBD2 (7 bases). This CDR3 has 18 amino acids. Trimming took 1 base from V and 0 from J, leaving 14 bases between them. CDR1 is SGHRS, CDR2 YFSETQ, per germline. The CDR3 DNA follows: TGCGCCAGCAGCTTGAACGGGGGGCAACTCTCTGGGGCCAACGTCCTGACTTTC. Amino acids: CASSLNGGQLSGANVLTF.

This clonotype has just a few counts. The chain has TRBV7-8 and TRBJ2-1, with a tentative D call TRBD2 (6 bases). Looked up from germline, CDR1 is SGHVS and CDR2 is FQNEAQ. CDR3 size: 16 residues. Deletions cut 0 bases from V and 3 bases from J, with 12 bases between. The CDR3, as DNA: TGTGCCAGCAGCTTAGCTGCGGGGCCTTACTACAATGAGCAGTTCTTC. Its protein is CASSLAAGPYYNEQFF.

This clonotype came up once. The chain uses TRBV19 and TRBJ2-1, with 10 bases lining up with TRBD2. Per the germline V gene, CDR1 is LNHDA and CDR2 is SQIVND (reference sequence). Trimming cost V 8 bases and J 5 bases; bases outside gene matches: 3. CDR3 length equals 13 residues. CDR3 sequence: CASRTSGNNEQFF. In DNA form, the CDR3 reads TGTGCCAGTCGGACTAGCGGCAACAATGAGCAGTTCTTC.

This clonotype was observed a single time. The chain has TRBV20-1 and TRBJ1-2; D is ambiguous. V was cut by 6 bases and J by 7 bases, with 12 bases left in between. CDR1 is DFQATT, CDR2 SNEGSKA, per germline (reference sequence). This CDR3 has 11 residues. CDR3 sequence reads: CSAFGDPGYTF. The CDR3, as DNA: TGCAGTGCCTTCGGGGATCCTGGCTACACCTTC.

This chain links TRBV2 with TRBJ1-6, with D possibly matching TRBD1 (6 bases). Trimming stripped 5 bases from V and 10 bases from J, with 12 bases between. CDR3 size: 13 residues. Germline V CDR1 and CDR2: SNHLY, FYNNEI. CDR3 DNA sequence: TGTGCCAGCAGTCACGGACAGTCGTCACCCCTCCACTTT. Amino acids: CASSHGQSSPLHF.

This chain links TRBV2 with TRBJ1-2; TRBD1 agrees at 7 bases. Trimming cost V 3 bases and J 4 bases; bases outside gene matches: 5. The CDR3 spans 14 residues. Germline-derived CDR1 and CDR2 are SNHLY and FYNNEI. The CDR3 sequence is CASSDVGQVYGYTF. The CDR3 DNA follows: TGTGCCAGCAGTGATGTCGGACAGGTCTATGGCTACACCTTC.

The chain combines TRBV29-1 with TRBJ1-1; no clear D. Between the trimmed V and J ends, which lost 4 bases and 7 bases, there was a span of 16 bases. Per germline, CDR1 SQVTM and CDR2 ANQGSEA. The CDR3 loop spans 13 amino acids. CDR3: CSVAREAEGEAFF. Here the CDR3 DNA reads TGCAGCGTTGCGAGGGAGGCGGAGGGTGAAGCTTTCTTT.

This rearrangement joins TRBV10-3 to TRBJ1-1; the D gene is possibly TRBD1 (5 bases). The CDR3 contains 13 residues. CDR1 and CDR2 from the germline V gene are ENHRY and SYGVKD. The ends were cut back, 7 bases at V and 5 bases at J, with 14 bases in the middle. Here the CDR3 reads CAIMGGGGTEAFF. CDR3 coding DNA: TGTGCCATCATGGGCGGCGGGGGAACTGAAGCTTTCTTT.

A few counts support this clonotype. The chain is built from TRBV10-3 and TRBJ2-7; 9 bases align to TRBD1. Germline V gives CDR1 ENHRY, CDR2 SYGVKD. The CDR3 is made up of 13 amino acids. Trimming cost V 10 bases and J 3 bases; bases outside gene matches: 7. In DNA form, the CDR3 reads TGTGCCAAACTACCGGGACAGGGCTACGAGCAGTACTTC. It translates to CAKLPGQGYEQYF.

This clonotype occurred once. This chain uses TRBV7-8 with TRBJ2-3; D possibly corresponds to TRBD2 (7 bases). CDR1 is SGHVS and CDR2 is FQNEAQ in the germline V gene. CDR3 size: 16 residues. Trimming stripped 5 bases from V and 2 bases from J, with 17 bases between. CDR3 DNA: TGTGCCAGCAGCCTCCAGGGCGGGGGCCTCACAGATACGCAGTATTTT. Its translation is CASSLQGGGLTDTQYF.

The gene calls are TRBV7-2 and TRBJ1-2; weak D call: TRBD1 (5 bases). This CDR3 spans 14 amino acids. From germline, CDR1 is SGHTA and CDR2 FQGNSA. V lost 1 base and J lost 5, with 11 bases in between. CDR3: CASSLEGSGYGYTF. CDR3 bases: TGTGCCAGCAGCTTAGAAGGTTCAGGGTATGGCTACACCTTC.

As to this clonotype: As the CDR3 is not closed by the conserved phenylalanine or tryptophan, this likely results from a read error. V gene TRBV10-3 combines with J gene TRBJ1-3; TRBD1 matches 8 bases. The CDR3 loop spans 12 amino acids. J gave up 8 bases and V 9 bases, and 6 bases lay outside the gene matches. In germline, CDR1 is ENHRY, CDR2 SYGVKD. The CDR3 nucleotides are TGTGCCATGCAGACAGGGGCGGACACCATATATTCT. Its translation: CAMQTGADTIYS.

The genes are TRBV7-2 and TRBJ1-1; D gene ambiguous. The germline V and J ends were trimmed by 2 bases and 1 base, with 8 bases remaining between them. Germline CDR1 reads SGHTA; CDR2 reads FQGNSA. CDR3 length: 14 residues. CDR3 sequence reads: CASSLIWENTEAFF. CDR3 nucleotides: TGTGCCAGCAGCTTAATCTGGGAGAACACTGAAGCTTTCTTT.

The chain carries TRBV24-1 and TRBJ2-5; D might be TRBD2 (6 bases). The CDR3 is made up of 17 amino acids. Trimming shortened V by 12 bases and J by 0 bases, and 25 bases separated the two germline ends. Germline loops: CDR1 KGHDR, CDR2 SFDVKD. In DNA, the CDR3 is TGTGCCTCCCACGGCGGGGTGGAGGAAAAGTACCAAGAGACCCAGTACTTC. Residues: CASHGGVEEKYQETQYF.

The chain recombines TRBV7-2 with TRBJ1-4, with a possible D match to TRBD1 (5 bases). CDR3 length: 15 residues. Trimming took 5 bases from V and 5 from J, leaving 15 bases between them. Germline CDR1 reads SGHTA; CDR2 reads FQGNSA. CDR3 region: CASSPQTDANEKLFF. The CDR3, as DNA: TGTGCCAGCAGCCCCCAGACAGACGCGAATGAAAAACTGTTTTTT. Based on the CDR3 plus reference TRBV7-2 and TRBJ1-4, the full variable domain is GAGVSQSPSNKVTEKGKDVELRCDPISGHTALYWYRQSLGQGLEFLIYFQGNSAPDKSGLPSDRFSAERTGGSVSTLTIQRTQQEDSAVYLCASSPQTDANEKLFFGSGTQLSVL.

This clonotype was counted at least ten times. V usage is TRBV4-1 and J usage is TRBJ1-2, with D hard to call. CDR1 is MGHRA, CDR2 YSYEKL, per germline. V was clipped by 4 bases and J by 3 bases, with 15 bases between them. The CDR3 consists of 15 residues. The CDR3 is CASSPQPGIDYGYTF. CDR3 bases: TGCGCCAGCAGCCCCCAACCGGGGATTGACTATGGCTACACCTTC.

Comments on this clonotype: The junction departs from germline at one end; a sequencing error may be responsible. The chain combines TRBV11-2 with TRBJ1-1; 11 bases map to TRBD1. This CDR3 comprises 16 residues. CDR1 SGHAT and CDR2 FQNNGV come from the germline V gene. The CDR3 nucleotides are TGTGCCAGCAGCTTAGGAGGGGACAGGGGGAACACTGAAGCTCTCTTT. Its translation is CASSLGGDRGNTEALF.